This T cell receptor beta chain was documented in a study of blood T cell repertoires in COVID-19. Overall study context: The United States, Italy and Spain supplied acute and convalescent COVID-19 samples. T cells, B-cell-depleted T cells, or PBMCs provided the cDNA or gDNA that served as material.

Trimming took off 7 bases at V and 0 bases at J, with 7 bases between the two ends. This CDR3 has 11 amino acids. Germline V gives CDR1 DFQATT, CDR2 SNEGSKA (reference sequence). Participant ages covered about 18 to 89 years across 24 US areas. Methods used by the authors: Amplification from reference gene primers served as the basis for estimated nucleated cell counts. The table came from immunoSEQ multiplex PCR; TCRdb's copy has only in-frame clones and leaves some out. V and J calls and clone size follow that table, whereas D and trimming were derived from the DNA. The sample carries 270,000 or so clones, under 95% recorded once.

Sequencing used PBMCs or T cells enriched from blood (not recorded which). This sequence joins TRBV20-1 and TRBJ2-7; D is unclear. This TCR was recovered from a woman aged 35 to 49 with acute COVID-19. The CDR3 nucleotides read TGCAGTGGAGAGATCTCCTACGAGCAGTACTTC. It is translated as CSGEISYEQYF.